Presented here are 7 T cell receptor beta chains from one specimen sequenced in a study of blood T cell repertoires in COVID-19. TCRdb's copy holds only in-frame clones and misses some; the assay was immunoSEQ multiplex PCR. The table lists about 200,000 clones, about 90% of them singletons. The sequenced sample consisted of PBMCs or T cells enriched from blood (not recorded which). The receptors were gathered from a young woman who had recovered from COVID-19.

V usage is TRBV29-1 and J usage is TRBJ2-7, with TRBD1 matching 11 bases. Trimming removed 5 bases from V and 6 bases from J; junction bases left unmatched: 6. CDR3 length: 13 residues. Germline V CDR1 and CDR2: SQVTM, ANQGSEA. CDR3 nucleotide sequence: TGCAGCGTTACCGGGACAGGGGGGGGCGAGCAGTACTTC. Its translation: CSVTGTGGGEQYF.

This chain links TRBV10-3 with TRBJ2-7; weak D call: TRBD2 (6 bases). V lost 10 bases to trimming and J lost 4 bases, with 23 bases between them. The germline V gene encodes CDR1 ENHRY and CDR2 SYGVKD. The length of the CDR3 is 15 residues. The CDR3 spells CATRDSSQREYEQYF. CDR3 nucleotides: TGTGCCACCCGGGACTCTTCCCAAAGAGAGTACGAGCAGTACTTC.

The chain carries TRBV28 and TRBJ1-2, with 8 bases lining up with TRBD1. The CDR3 consists of 15 residues. The junction had 7 bases not matched to a gene; V was cut back by 7 bases and J by 0 bases. CDR1 and CDR2 from the germline V gene are MDHEN and SYDVKM. The CDR3 loop reads CASITPTGANYGYTF. In DNA, the CDR3 is TGTGCCAGCATCACCCCGACAGGGGCTAACTATGGCTACACCTTC.

This chain joins TRBV5-1 and TRBJ1-6; D is perhaps TRBD1 (5 bases). The germline CDR1 and CDR2 sequences are SGHRS and YFSETQ. V was shortened by 0 bases and J by 6 bases, with 13 bases between the two germline ends. There are 16 residues in the CDR3. As DNA, the CDR3 is TGCGCCAGCAGCTTGGGGCAGGGAAGAGGTAATTCACCCCTCCACTTT. Its protein is CASSLGQGRGNSPLHF.

The chain carries TRBV19 and TRBJ1-2, with 7 bases identical to TRBD1. The CDR3 contains 15 residues. With 1 base clipped from V and 4 bases from J, the junction kept 6 bases outside the gene matches. From germline, CDR1 is LNHDA and CDR2 SQIVND (reference sequence). In DNA, the CDR3 is TGTGCCAGTAGTATAGTTACGACAGGGAGCTATGGCTACACCTTC. Amino acids: CASSIVTTGSYGYTF.

The chain links TRBV10-3 to TRBJ1-1, with D tentatively TRBD1 (6 bases). CDR3 length equals 14 residues. With 4 bases removed from V and 4 bases from J, the gap between germline ends came to 13 bases. Germline CDR1 ENHRY, CDR2 SYGVKD. The CDR3 sequence: CAISADSIITEAFF. The CDR3 bases are TGTGCCATCAGTGCGGACAGTATCATCACTGAAGCTTTCTTT.

The chain has TRBV7-9 and TRBJ1-1, with 7 bases fitting TRBD1. Losses at the gene ends were 5 bases for V and 3 bases for J; bases not matched to a gene: 6. This CDR3 is built from 14 residues. Germline loops: CDR1 SEHNR, CDR2 FQNEAQ (reference sequence). CDR3 sequence: CASSAPTGYTEAFF. Here the CDR3 DNA reads TGTGCCAGCAGCGCCCCGACAGGGTACACTGAAGCTTTCTTT.